This T cell receptor (beta chain) was obtained from a study of PD-1 blockade in classical Hodgkin lymphoma. CDR1 and CDR2 from the germline V gene are SGHRS and YFSETQ. The CDR3 is 14 amino acids. The V end lost 0 bases, the J end lost 7 bases, and 13 bases lay between the germline ends. TCRdb's copy holds only in-frame clones and misses some; the assay was immunoSEQ multiplex PCR. Of 72,000 or so clones listed, 93% are singletons. Every patient was affected by relapse after autologous stem cell transplantation, while exposure to brentuximab vedotin was not uniform. The receptor's source is a human donor with classical Hodgkin lymphoma. Here the sequenced sample was peripheral blood mononuclear cells (PBMCs), taken at baseline. V and J are TRBV5-1 and TRBJ1-2; D might be TRBD1 (5 bases). Here the CDR3 DNA reads TGCGCCAGCAGCTTGGGACAGTCTCCTAGTGGCTACACCTTC. It translates to CASSLGQSPSGYTF. The full variable domain, with the rest looked up from reference TRBV5-1 and TRBJ1-2, is KAGVTQTPRYLIKTRGQQVTLSCSPISGHRSVSWYQQTPGQGLQFLFEYFSETQRNKGNFPGRFSGRQFSNSRSEMNVSTLELGDSALYLCASSLGQSPSGYTFGSGTRLTVV.